This TCR beta chain was identified during a study of brain T cells in children with intractable seizures. Germline CDR1 and CDR2: GTSNPN and SVGIG (reference sequence). The J segment lost 5 bases and the V segment lost 1 base, leaving 2 bases of the junction unmatched. The CDR3 extends over 12 amino acids. Time point of the sample: blood from clinic visit 5 months post-surgery; TSC patient then seizure free. The table came from immunoSEQ multiplex PCR; TCRdb's copy has only in-frame clones and leaves some out. Among about 340,000 clones listed, roughly 93% were seen once. The TCR originated in a boy less than two years old with tuberous sclerosis and intractable seizures. Sequencing was performed on peripheral blood, taken less than 6 months after surgery. J is TRBJ2-7 and V is TRBV30; TRBD2 matches 7 bases. CDR3 sequence (DNA): TGTGCCTGGAGTGCACTAGCGAACGAGCAGTACTTC. Encoded protein: CAWSALANEQYF.